This note documents a single T cell receptor (beta chain) sequence. What it recognizes is unknown. Some clones are missing from TCRdb's copy, which holds only in-frame ones; the method was immunoSEQ multiplex PCR. The repertoire includes approximately 200,000 clones, 80% to 95% of them detected once, and about 3.5% sits in the top ten. The source of the sample is a study of T cell responses to AZD1222 COVID-19 vaccine. General study findings and limits: Spike-wide vaccine-associated CD4 TCRs dominated at 160-218 and 743-854. In all cases, repertoires were sampled only after the peak T cell response. Unmutated variant regions reportedly attract nearly half of all spike-specific TCRs.

After removal of 8 bases from V and 1 base from J, the junction contained 8 bases not matched to a gene. Germline CDR1 SNHLY, CDR2 FYNNEI. This CDR3 region has 15 residues. The receptor was derived from an adult who received the AZD1222 COVID-19 vaccine. This sample comprised peripheral blood, obtained 28 days after the second AZD1222 dose. The J gene is TRBJ2-1, the V gene TRBV2, with 7 nucleotides matching TRBD2. The CDR3 is CASRRAGASYNEQFF. The CDR3 DNA sequence: TGTGCCAGCCGTAGGGCGGGAGCTTCCTACAATGAGCAGTTCTTC.